The 2 T cell receptor beta chains below come from one sample, sequenced in a study of T-cell reconstitution after alpha-beta-depleted transplantation in children. Using unique molecular identifiers, the investigators prepared the TCRbeta library. TCRdb re-called the PCR reads through MiXCR, storing one row per CDR3 protein. Found here are approximately 27,000 distinct CDR3 sequences, around 17% of them singletons; the top ten hold 35%. The sequencing used PBMCs, mostly from graft donor cells, collected 60 days after TCRalphabeta/CD19-depleted stem cell transplant. These TCRs come from a male patient aged 2 to 9 who had a stem cell transplant for acute lymphoblastic leukemia, so the T cells may come from the graft donor.

This clonotype came up many times. This sequence joins TRBV10-2 and TRBJ2-3, with D possibly being TRBD1 (6 bases). The length of the CDR3 is 14 residues. Germline V gene data show CDR1 as WSHSY and CDR2 as SAAADI. Deletions cut 9 bases from V and 5 bases from J, with 18 bases between. This CDR3 reads CASQTAGALDTQYF. The CDR3 DNA sequence: TGCGCCAGTCAGACAGCAGGGGCGTTAGATACGCAGTATTTT.

This clonotype has at least ten counts. This chain links TRBV5-1 with TRBJ2-1, with D perhaps assigned TRBD1 or TRBD2 (5 bases each). This CDR3 is built from 14 residues. Trimming took off 4 bases at V and 8 bases at J, with 16 bases between the two ends. Germline CDR1 SGHRS, CDR2 YFSETQ. DNA for the CDR3: TGCGCCAGCAGCCAGTGGGCAGGGAGTGATGAGCAGTTCTTC. Encoded protein: CASSQWAGSDEQFF. The full variable domain, in which reference TRBV5-1 and TRBJ2-1 provide the parts outside the CDR3, is KAGVTQTPRYLIKTRGQQVTLSCSPISGHRSVSWYQQTPGQGLQFLFEYFSETQRNKGNFPGRFSGRQFSNSRSEMNVSTLELGDSALYLCASSQWAGSDEQFFGPGTRLTVL.